The 10 T cell receptor beta chains below all came from one sample that was sequenced in a study of radiation and T cells in renal cell carcinoma. Measured with immunoSEQ multiplex PCR; TCRdb has only the in-frame clones, and not every one. The sample contains around 180,000 clones, 88% of which appear only once. Time point of the sample: blood 4 weeks post-SBRT, at nephrectomy. Described treatment: 15 Gy SBRT to primary tumor, nephrectomy 4 weeks later. The specimen was blood, collected from a patient whose treatment included radiotherapy and nephrectomy. These receptors all come from a woman in her forties or fifties with renal cell carcinoma.

There are a few counts of this clone. The chain is built from TRBV7-2 and TRBJ2-2; D not certain. Germline V gene data show CDR1 as SGHTA and CDR2 as FQGNSA. The CDR3 contains 13 residues. The V gene lost 5 bases and the J gene lost 3 bases, with 7 bases spanning the gap. The CDR3 loop is CASSPDYTGELFF. Here the CDR3 DNA reads TGTGCCAGCAGCCCAGACTACACCGGGGAGCTGTTTTTT.

This clone was seen once. This sequence joins TRBV7-9 and TRBJ2-5; TRBD2 matches 11 bases. The V gene end was trimmed by 2 bases and the J gene end by 5 bases; junction bases not matched to a gene: 4. CDR1 is SEHNR, CDR2 FQNEAQ, per germline (reference sequence). The CDR3 is made up of 15 amino acids. CDR3 DNA sequence: TGTGCCAGCAGCTTACTAGCGGGGGGCCTGGAGACCCAGTACTTC. Its protein is CASSLLAGGLETQYF.

This clone was detected once. V gene TRBV6-5 combines with J gene TRBJ2-7; possibly TRBD1 for D (8 bases). The CDR3 length is 15 residues. The germline V and J ends were trimmed by 8 bases and 5 bases, with 22 bases remaining between them. Germline CDR1 MNHEY, CDR2 SVGAGI. CDR3 loop: CASSTGGVYKDEQYF. The DNA for the CDR3 is TGTGCCAGCTCTACAGGGGGGGTATACAAAGACGAGCAGTACTTC.

The gene calls are TRBV19 and TRBJ2-7; 7 bases line up with TRBD1. Unmatched junction bases numbered 6, after V lost 7 bases and J lost 3 bases. Germline V lookup: CDR1 LNHDA, CDR2 SQIVND (reference sequence). This CDR3 region has 13 residues. In nucleotides, the CDR3 is TGTGCCAGTAAGGGGACAGAATACTACGAGCAGTACTTC. It specifies CASKGTEYYEQYF.

The J gene is TRBJ2-7, the V gene TRBV19; possibly TRBD1 for D (6 bases). Germline CDR1 is LNHDA and CDR2 is SQIVND (reference sequence). This CDR3 has 13 residues. V shed 6 bases and J shed 3 bases, with 12 bases lying between them. CDR3 protein: CASSRQADYEQYF. CDR3 in DNA: TGTGCCAGTAGCCGACAGGCCGACTACGAGCAGTACTTC.

V usage is TRBV9 and J usage is TRBJ2-1, with 7 bases aligning to TRBD1. CDR1 is SGDLS and CDR2 is YYNGEE in the germline V gene. The CDR3 extends over 16 amino acids. V was clipped by 4 bases and J by 3 bases; unmatched bases: 10. CDR3 in amino acids: CASSLSDRVSYNEQFF. The CDR3 nucleotides read TGTGCCAGCAGCTTGAGCGACAGGGTGAGCTACAATGAGCAGTTCTTC. Supplemented by reference TRBV9 and TRBJ2-1, the full variable domain reads DSGVTQTPKHLITATGQRVTLRCSPRSGDLSVYWYQQSLDQGLQFLIQYYNGEERAKGNILERFSAQQFPDLHSELNLSSLELGDSALYFCASSLSDRVSYNEQFFGPGTRLTVL.

In the case of this clone: The junction does not match germline at one end; this may be a read error. V usage is TRBV2 and J usage is TRBJ1-2; 8 bases align to TRBD1. The CDR3 is 14 amino acids. Germline loops: CDR1 SNHLY, CDR2 FYNNEI. In DNA, the CDR3 is TGTGCCAGCAGTGTGGACAGGGCCTTCTATGGCTACATCTTC. Its protein product is CASSVDRAFYGYIF.

The V call is TRBV19, the J call TRBJ1-1; a weak D match, TRBD1 (5 bases). The CDR3 extends over 13 amino acids. Germline V gene sequence: CDR1 LNHDA, CDR2 SQIVND (reference sequence). Trimming took 4 bases from V and 7 from J, leaving 13 bases between them. CDR3 nucleotides: TGTGCCAGTAGTACAACCCGACAGATTGAAGCTTTCTTT. Translation: CASSTTRQIEAFF.

This chain connects TRBV30 to TRBJ1-1; weak D call: TRBD1 (5 bases). This CDR3 contains 14 residues. V dropped 0 bases and J dropped 1 base, with 9 bases sitting between them. Germline V gene sequence: CDR1 GTSNPN, CDR2 SVGIG (reference sequence). The CDR3 DNA reads TGTGCCTGGAGTGTAGGGGCAAGGAACACTGAAGCTTTCTTT. This encodes CAWSVGARNTEAFF.

As to this clone: The junction does not match germline at one end; this may be a read error. This chain joins TRBV6-1 and TRBJ2-1; D not certain. Germline CDR1 is MNHNS and CDR2 is SASEGT. The CDR3 spans 14 residues. The CDR3 region is CASSEGAEWNEQFF. The DNA of the CDR3 is TGTGCCAGCAGCGAAGGTGCGGAGTGGAATGAGCAGTTCTTC.